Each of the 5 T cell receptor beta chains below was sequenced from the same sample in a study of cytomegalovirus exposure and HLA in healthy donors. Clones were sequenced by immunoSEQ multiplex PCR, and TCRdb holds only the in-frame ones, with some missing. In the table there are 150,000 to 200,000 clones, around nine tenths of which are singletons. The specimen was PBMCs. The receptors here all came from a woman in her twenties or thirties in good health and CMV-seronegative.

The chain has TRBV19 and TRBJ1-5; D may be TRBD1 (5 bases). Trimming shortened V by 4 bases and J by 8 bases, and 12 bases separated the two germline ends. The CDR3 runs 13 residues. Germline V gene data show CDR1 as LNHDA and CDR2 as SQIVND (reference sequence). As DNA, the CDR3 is TGTGCCAGTAGTAGGGAGGGGAGGGAGCCCCAGCATTTT. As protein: CASSREGREPQHF.

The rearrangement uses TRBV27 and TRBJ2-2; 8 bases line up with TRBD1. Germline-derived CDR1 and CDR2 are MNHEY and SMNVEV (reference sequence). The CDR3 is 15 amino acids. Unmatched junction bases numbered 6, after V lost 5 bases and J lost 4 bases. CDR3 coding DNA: TGTGCCAGCAGTCCAGGACAGGGAAGCACCGGGGAGCTGTTTTTT. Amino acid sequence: CASSPGQGSTGELFF.

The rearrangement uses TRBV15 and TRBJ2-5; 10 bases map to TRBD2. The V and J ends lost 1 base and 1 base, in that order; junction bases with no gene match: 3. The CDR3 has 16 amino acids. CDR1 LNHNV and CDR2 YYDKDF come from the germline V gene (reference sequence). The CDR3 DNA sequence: TGTGCCACCAGCAGAGGGGCTAGCGGGGGCCAAGAGACCCAGTACTTC. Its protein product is CATSRGASGGQETQYF.

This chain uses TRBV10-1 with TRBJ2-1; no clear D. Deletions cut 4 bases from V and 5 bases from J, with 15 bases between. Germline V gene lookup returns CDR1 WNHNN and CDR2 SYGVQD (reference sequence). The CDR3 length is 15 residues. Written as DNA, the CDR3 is TGCGCCAGCAGTGCATGGGCAGAGAAAGACAATGAGCAGTTCTTC. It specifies CASSAWAEKDNEQFF.

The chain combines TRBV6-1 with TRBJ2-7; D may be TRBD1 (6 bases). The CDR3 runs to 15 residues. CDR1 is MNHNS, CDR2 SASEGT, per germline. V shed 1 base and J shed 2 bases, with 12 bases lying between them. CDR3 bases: TGTGCCAGCAGTGAAGAAGGGGACAAGACCTACGAGCAGTACTTC. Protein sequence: CASSEEGDKTYEQYF.